One TCR beta chain is described in this entry. Germline CDR1 reads SNHLY; CDR2 reads FYNNEI. After removal of 5 bases from V and 0 bases from J, the junction contained 3 bases not matched to a gene. The CDR3 loop spans 14 amino acids. The entry originates in a study of radiation and T cells in renal cell carcinoma. The repertoire was sequenced with immunoSEQ multiplex PCR; TCRdb's copy has only in-frame clones and lacks some. The table lists some 20,000 clones, more than 45% of them singletons. Treatment of the sample: 15 Gy SBRT to primary tumor, nephrectomy 4 weeks later. This receptor was taken from a woman in her forties or fifties with renal cell carcinoma. Material: tumor tissue, obtained from a patient whose treatment included radiotherapy and nephrectomy. The V and J genes are TRBV2 and TRBJ2-7; the match to TRBD1 covers 8 bases. CDR3 sequence (DNA): TGTGCCAGCAGTCGACAGGGGAGCTCCTACGAGCAGTACTTC. Its protein product is CASSRQGSSYEQYF. The variable domain in full, completed from reference TRBV2 and TRBJ2-7, reads EPEVTQTPSHQVTQMGQEVILRCVPISNHLYFYWYRQILGQKVEFLVSFYNNEISEKSEIFDDQFSVERPDGSNFTLKIRSTKLEDSAMYFCASSRQGSSYEQYFGPGTRLTVT.